This TCR beta chain came from a study of cytomegalovirus exposure and HLA in healthy donors. The wider study: There were 90 million to 130 million unique TCR beta sequences, drawn from 150 million to 200 million T cells, in an earlier analysis.

The study ran its PCR with 60 Vbeta and 13 Jbeta primers. TCRdb keeps only in-frame clones here, not all; method: immunoSEQ multiplex PCR. The sample holds about 140,000 clones; around 75% are singletons and the top ten take more than 2.5%. The J segment lost 4 bases and the V segment lost 6 bases, leaving 6 bases of the junction unmatched. Germline CDR1 reads LNHDA; CDR2 reads SQIVND (reference sequence). The CDR3 loop spans 14 amino acids. The specimen was PBMCs. This sequence joins TRBV19 and TRBJ1-3; TRBD1 aligns across 7 bases. The receptor was isolated from a man aged 40-50 years in good health and CMV-seronegative. The CDR3 region has the DNA TGTGCCAGTAGATTGTCAGGGGGAGGAAACACCATATATTTT. Protein product: CASRLSGGGNTIYF.